This TCR beta chain was retrieved from a study of identical twins (dated by TCRdb to the mid-2010s). The study in broad terms: To test whether fetal clonotypes persist, the study used deep sequencing on TCR alpha and beta repertoires from monozygotic twins, unrelated adults of various ages, and cord blood. To rule out contamination, the twin experiments were replicated at different times with different library preparation protocols.

Compared with germline, V lacks 8 bases and J lacks 1 base; bases without a gene match: 4. Measured from the cysteine to the phenylalanine, the CDR3 is 14 residues long. The kept DNA is CDR3 alone, 42 bases in frame from the first base. What the authors observed across the whole study: Because the same donors could not be followed over many years, conclusions were based on cross-sectional statistical analysis. Abundant cord blood beta clonotypes had fewer insertions, young adult naive repertoires showed a similar but weaker trend, and memory repertoires showed no such trend. Excess twin sharing in beta out-of-frame sequences was weaker because fewer shared sequences lowered the signal-to-noise ratio. Zero-insertion analyses could be partly confounded by invariant T cells such as MAIT and iNKT, although diverse VJ usage argued against such confounding for most clonotypes. Out-of-frame TCR alpha sharing in monozygotic twins was systematically underestimated by recombination models, whereas sharing between unrelated individuals was in agreement with the recombination models. Compared with coincidental sharing between unrelated individuals, an excess of low generation-probability sequences was observed among out-of-frame TCR alpha sequences shared between twins.

Every donor was a healthy Caucasian. The twin cohort comprised three pairs of female monozygotic twins, all aged about 18 to 30 years. Positive isolation kits from Invitrogen were used to isolate the CD4+ and CD8+ T cell populations. The sample holds a few counts of this clonotype. It has no known antigen specificity. No qualities accompany the bases; no much larger clone lies one base away. The library was made by 5' RACE. Sequencer: Illumina HiSeq 2000. Template switching added a universal primer binding site, and the final cDNA carried a unique molecular identifier that allowed TCR cDNA molecules to be counted accurately. First-strand cDNA for TCR alpha and beta chains was synthesized from specific primers in the conserved constant-segment region. Each cDNA library was double barcoded, with a SMART-Mk sample barcode plus Illumina barcodes, to control for contamination. TruSeq adapter sequences along with Illumina sample barcodes were introduced in two successive PCR steps. Sequencing of the TCR alpha and beta cDNA libraries was done on the Illumina HiSeq platform using custom primers. For the original study's pipeline: Unique molecular identifiers were extracted from raw reads with MiGEC, and CDR3 positions were determined with MiXCR. Recombination models were inferred per individual with the repgenHMM and IGoR tools using an EM algorithm. The analysis of shared clonotypes was done with the tcR package in R, with sharing normalized by the product of cloneset sizes. Out-of-frame nonproductive sequences were analyzed to study raw recombination free of thymic and clonal selection effects. TCRdb redid the processing of the public reads, applying fastp at Q25 and MiXCR, and retained in-frame beta chains. Every entry covers one CDR3 protein and lists the most common genes and DNA from its rows. V and J calls and clone size were set by TCRdb, not the authors. The sample records approximately 490,000 distinct CDR3 sequences, approximately 20% of which are singletons. The top ten constitute approximately 0.48% of the sample.

These records were also assigned to another study, of yellow fever vaccine responses in identical twins. The second paper further reports: The authors reported that the T cell response to vaccination in identical twins appeared partly convergent and partly personalized. In identical twins, the study followed T cell clones that responded to the vaccine with precision.

The sample consisted of CD4+ T cells sorted from blood. The source is a woman aged 18-30 years in good health. The sequence is built from TRBV12-3 or TRBV12-4 and TRBJ1-1; a stretch of 10 junction bases matches TRBD1. CDR3 reads: CASLRTGGNTEAFF. The nucleotide sequence reads TGTGCCAGCCTACGGACAGGGGGGAACACTGAAGCTTTCTTT.